These 32 T cell receptor beta chains were all obtained from the same sample, sequenced in a study of identifying expanded T cells in peripheral blood. Libraries were prepared by immunoSEQ multiplex PCR; TCRdb keeps only in-frame clonotypes and omits some of them. Seen here are about 100,000 clones, roughly nine tenths observed once, and the top ten hold 15% to 20%. What was sequenced was blood. The receptors stem from a person aged 18 to 69 in good health.

The chain combines TRBV28 with TRBJ1-6; possible D gene TRBD1, 6 bases. V was clipped by 7 bases and J by 10 bases, with 23 bases between them. The CDR3 totals 16 residues. Germline-derived CDR1 and CDR2 are MDHEN and SYDVKM. The CDR3 DNA follows: TGTGCCAGCACTCAAATCCGGGGGGCCGACCAATCACCCCTCCACTTT. Translation gives CASTQIRGADQSPLHF.

The rearrangement joins TRBV4-3 to TRBJ2-5; 8 nucleotides match TRBD2. Unmatched junction bases numbered 8, after V lost 0 bases and J lost 5 bases. There are 16 residues in the CDR3. CDR1 and CDR2 (germline): LGHNA, YSLEER. CDR3 sequence (DNA): TGCGCCAGCAGCCAAGACCTTAGCGGGGTTGTGGAGACCCAGTACTTC. Its translation is CASSQDLSGVVETQYF.

This clone was observed many times. The chain uses TRBV6-5 and TRBJ1-3; D not resolved. CDR3 length: 15 amino acids. V was cut by 4 bases and J by 0 bases, with 10 bases left in between. In germline, CDR1 is MNHEY, CDR2 SVGAGI. CDR3: CASSSYSFSGNTIYF. In nucleotides, the CDR3 is TGTGCCAGCAGTTCCTATTCCTTCTCTGGAAACACCATATATTTT.

The CDR3 region has the DNA TGTGCCAGCAGTTACTCAGGGGAGCGGGAGACCCAGTACTTC. Its protein is CASSYSGERETQYF. The chain joins TRBV6-5 to TRBJ2-5; the D gene could be TRBD1 or TRBD2 (5 bases each). Germline V gene data show CDR1 as MNHEY and CDR2 as SVGAGI. CDR3 size: 14 residues. Trimming left V 0 bases short and J 5 bases short, with 10 bases between.

The rearrangement links TRBV4-2 to TRBJ1-2; no firm D call. Deletions cut 4 bases from V and 8 bases from J, with 11 bases between. CDR1 is LGHNA and CDR2 is YNFKEQ in the germline V gene. The CDR3 loop spans 12 amino acids. The CDR3 coding sequence is TGTGCCAGCAGCCGAGAGAGACGGGGCTACACCTTC. Amino acid sequence: CASSRERRGYTF.

The chain links TRBV4-3 to TRBJ2-7; maybe TRBD1 (6 bases). The CDR3 consists of 13 residues. Germline assignment: CDR1 LGHNA and CDR2 YSLEER. Between the trimmed V and J ends, which lost 4 bases and 2 bases, there was a span of 9 bases. The CDR3, as DNA: TGCGCCAGCAGCCGGACAGCAGCCTACGAGCAGTACTTC. This gives the protein CASSRTAAYEQYF.

J is TRBJ2-1 and V is TRBV18, with 9 bases identical to TRBD1. Germline loops: CDR1 KGHSH, CDR2 LQKENI. J gave up 7 bases and V 5 bases, and 0 bases lay outside the gene matches. The CDR3 runs 12 residues. This CDR3 is CASSGTGNEQFF. In nucleotides, the CDR3 is TGTGCCAGCTCAGGGACAGGGAATGAGCAGTTCTTC.

The J gene is TRBJ2-7, the V gene TRBV29-1; the D is unclear. This CDR3 is built from 12 residues. V gave up 4 bases and J gave up 0 bases, with 7 bases separating them. Germline V gene data show CDR1 as SQVTM and CDR2 as ANQGSEA. The CDR3 loop reads CSVGFSSYEQYF. As DNA, the CDR3 is TGCAGCGTTGGGTTCAGCTCCTACGAGCAGTACTTC.

This clone is a singleton in its sample. The chain links TRBV5-4 to TRBJ2-7, with TRBD1 matching over 7 bases. Germline lookup yields CDR1 SGHNT and CDR2 YYREEE (reference sequence). The CDR3 length is 15 residues. With 9 bases clipped from V and 5 bases from J, the junction kept 17 bases outside the gene matches. The CDR3 coding sequence is TGTGCCACCCGGGGACAGACCTCCTCGTTCCACGAGCAGTACTTC. Translating it yields CATRGQTSSFHEQYF.

This CDR3 reads CASSPRVQRNEQFF. The CDR3 DNA reads as TGTGCCAGCAGCCCCCGAGTGCAGAGGAATGAGCAGTTCTTC. The chain has TRBV7-2 and TRBJ2-1; no clear D. The CDR3 runs 14 residues. Deletions cut 5 bases from V and 7 bases from J, with 15 bases between. Germline V gene data show CDR1 as SGHTA and CDR2 as FQGNSA.

This chain joins TRBV18 and TRBJ2-5, with D uncertain. CDR3 length equals 12 residues. Germline lookup yields CDR1 KGHSH and CDR2 LQKENI. V shed 0 bases and J shed 4 bases, with 3 bases lying between them. The CDR3 sequence: CASSPPSETQYF. The CDR3 bases are TGTGCCAGCTCACCACCGTCAGAGACCCAGTACTTC.

The chain recombines TRBV9 with TRBJ2-7; possible D gene TRBD2, 6 bases. CDR1 is SGDLS and CDR2 is YYNGEE in the germline V gene. The CDR3 is 14 residues long. V was pared by 0 bases and J by 2 bases, with 9 bases between. The CDR3 is CASSVEPSAYEQYF. The CDR3 coding sequence is TGTGCCAGCAGCGTAGAACCTAGCGCCTACGAGCAGTACTTC.

The J gene is TRBJ1-1, the V gene TRBV30; no reliable D call. CDR1 and CDR2 (germline): GTSNPN, SVGIG (reference sequence). Trimming pared 3 bases from V and 4 bases from J, leaving 9 bases between. The CDR3 totals 12 residues. CDR3 region: CAWRGGRTEAFF. DNA for the CDR3: TGTGCCTGGAGAGGAGGGCGCACTGAAGCTTTCTTT.

V and J are TRBV19 and TRBJ2-5, with TRBD2 matching 8 bases. Germline trimming cut 8 bases from V and 5 bases from J; bases unmatched to any gene: 13. The CDR3 has 15 amino acids. Germline CDR1 LNHDA, CDR2 SQIVND (reference sequence). The CDR3 DNA reads TGTGCCAGTCAATCCTCCGGGGGGGGAAGGGAGACCCAGTACTTC. It is translated as CASQSSGGGRETQYF. The full variable domain, completed using reference TRBV19 and TRBJ2-5, is DGGITQSPKYLFRKEGQNVTLSCEQNLNHDAMYWYRQDPGQGLRLIYYSQIVNDFQKGDIAEGYSVSREKKESFPLTVTSAQKNPTAFYLCASQSSGGGRETQYFGPGTRLLVL.

The rearrangement joins TRBV5-6 to TRBJ1-2; D call uncertain. V was clipped by 4 bases and J by 1 base, with 14 bases between them. CDR3 length equals 15 residues. In germline, CDR1 is SGHDT, CDR2 YYEEEE. The CDR3 here is CASSPITEFNYGYTF. The CDR3 DNA follows: TGTGCCAGCAGCCCAATTACAGAGTTTAACTATGGCTACACCTTC.

This rearrangement joins TRBV6-1 to TRBJ2-3, with unresolved D. In germline, CDR1 is MNHNS, CDR2 SASEGT. The CDR3 contains 12 residues. With 6 bases removed from V and 6 bases from J, the gap between germline ends came to 10 bases. The CDR3 sequence is CASSAAADTQYF. The CDR3 DNA reads as TGTGCCAGCAGCGCTGCGGCGGATACGCAGTATTTT.

The chain employs TRBV7-8 and TRBJ1-1; D remains ambiguous. The ends were cut back, 4 bases at V and 7 bases at J, with 25 bases in the middle. Germline-derived CDR1 and CDR2 are SGHVS and FQNEAQ. The CDR3 is 17 amino acids. This chain's CDR3 is CASSYSPLQTLGGEAFF. The CDR3 DNA reads TGTGCCAGCAGCTACAGTCCCCTACAAACCTTGGGCGGTGAAGCTTTCTTT.

This chain joins TRBV6-4 and TRBJ2-5; possibly TRBD1 for D (5 bases). CDR1 and CDR2 from the germline V gene are MRHNA and SNTAGT. With 8 bases removed from V and 7 bases from J, the gap between germline ends came to 17 bases. This CDR3 contains 13 residues. CDR3: CASPPRNQGTQYF. The CDR3 DNA is TGTGCCAGCCCCCCCAGGAACCAGGGGACCCAGTACTTC.

For the CDR3, the DNA is TGTGCCAGCAGCTTAGCTCTTAATCAGCCCCAGCATTTT. Translated: CASSLALNQPQHF. The V call is TRBV7-2, the J call TRBJ1-5, with no clear D. Germline CDR1 reads SGHTA; CDR2 reads FQGNSA. The CDR3 has 13 amino acids. V gave up 0 bases and J gave up 4 bases, with 4 bases separating them.

The CDR3 nucleotides read TGTGCCAGCAGTGATAATGGGGGCCAAGAGACCCAGTACTTC. Amino acids: CASSDNGGQETQYF. The genes are TRBV2 and TRBJ2-5; D may correspond to TRBD1 or TRBD2 (5 bases each). The CDR3 consists of 14 residues. V was cut by 3 bases and J by 1 base, with 9 bases left in between. The V gene's germline CDR1 is SNHLY and CDR2 FYNNEI.

This chain uses TRBV2 with TRBJ2-7; tentatively, D is TRBD2 (6 bases). V lost 8 bases and J 4 bases, leaving 18 bases between the germline ends. Germline V gene data show CDR1 as SNHLY and CDR2 as FYNNEI. This CDR3 is built from 14 residues. The CDR3 coding sequence is TGTGCCAGCGAAGCTTCGGACGGAGGGTACGAGCAGTACTTC. Translating it yields CASEASDGGYEQYF. The full variable domain, completed using reference TRBV2 and TRBJ2-7, is EPEVTQTPSHQVTQMGQEVILRCVPISNHLYFYWYRQILGQKVEFLVSFYNNEISEKSEIFDDQFSVERPDGSNFTLKIRSTKLEDSAMYFCASEASDGGYEQYFGPGTRLTVT.

The chain employs TRBV15 and TRBJ2-2; D may match TRBD1 or TRBD2 (5 bases each). The CDR3 is 19 residues long. Trimming took 3 bases from V and 0 from J, leaving 20 bases between them. Germline CDR1 LNHNV, CDR2 YYDKDF (reference sequence). CDR3 region: CATSSTVGTVIANTGELFF. The CDR3 nucleotides are TGTGCCACCAGCAGTACTGTCGGGACGGTGATCGCGAACACCGGGGAGCTGTTTTTT.

The V gene is TRBV19, the J gene TRBJ1-5; D unresolved. Trimming took 5 bases from V and 6 from J, leaving 8 bases between them. This CDR3 is built from 12 residues. CDR1 and CDR2 from the germline V gene are LNHDA and SQIVND (reference sequence). CDR3 nucleotides: TGTGCCAGTAGTCCGGAGGGTCAGCCCCAGCATTTT. Amino acids: CASSPEGQPQHF.

The chain links TRBV7-2 to TRBJ2-2; maybe TRBD1 (6 bases). V gave up 5 bases and J gave up 0 bases, with 13 bases separating them. The CDR3 has 16 amino acids. CDR1 and CDR2 (germline): SGHTA, FQGNSA. In nucleotides, the CDR3 is TGTGCCAGCAGCGCACAGGGTCTTACGAACACCGGGGAGCTGTTTTTT. Translated, it gives CASSAQGLTNTGELFF. The full variable domain, in which reference TRBV7-2 and TRBJ2-2 provide the parts outside the CDR3, is GAGVSQSPSNKVTEKGKDVELRCDPISGHTALYWYRQSLGQGLEFLIYFQGNSAPDKSGLPSDRFSAERTGGSVSTLTIQRTQQEDSAVYLCASSAQGLTNTGELFFGEGSRLTVL.

This clone has only a few counts. The chain has TRBV27 and TRBJ1-2; D is perhaps TRBD1 (6 bases). With 3 bases removed from V and 4 bases from J, the gap between germline ends came to 9 bases. CDR3 size: 13 residues. The germline V gene has CDR1 MNHEY and CDR2 SMNVEV (reference sequence). CDR3 sequence: CASSFGGAYGYTF. Here the CDR3 DNA reads TGTGCCAGCAGTTTTGGGGGCGCCTATGGCTACACCTTC.

For this clone: Other nucleotide sequences from this sample produce the same CDR3. The chain has TRBV7-2 and TRBJ2-7; TRBD1 agrees at 7 bases. From germline, CDR1 is SGHTA and CDR2 FQGNSA. The junction had 6 bases not matched to a gene; V was cut back by 4 bases and J by 0 bases. The CDR3 is 15 residues long. CDR3 DNA sequence: TGTGCCAGCAGCTCTTACAGGGGTAGCTCCTACGAGCAGTACTTC. Its translation is CASSSYRGSSYEQYF.

This chain links TRBV19 with TRBJ1-4; 7 bases agree with TRBD1. In germline, CDR1 is LNHDA, CDR2 SQIVND (reference sequence). Trimming cost V 10 bases and J 7 bases; bases outside gene matches: 18. There are 16 residues in the CDR3. DNA of the CDR3: TGTGCCACCCTAACCCGCTTGACAGGGAGGGGTGAAAAACTGTTTTTT. Residues: CATLTRLTGRGEKLFF.

This clone was seen a single time. This chain joins TRBV10-3 and TRBJ2-7, with 8 bases aligning to TRBD2. CDR1 is ENHRY and CDR2 is SYGVKD in the germline V gene. The CDR3 is made up of 15 amino acids. V gave up 6 bases and J gave up 5 bases; unmatched junction bases: 12. The CDR3 loop reads CAIRPRSRGGHEQYF. The DNA of the CDR3 is TGTGCCATCAGACCCCGATCACGGGGGGGTCACGAGCAGTACTTC.

The rearrangement joins TRBV13 to TRBJ1-2, with D perhaps matching TRBD1 (5 bases). V was cut by 1 base and J by 0 bases, with 12 bases left in between. CDR1 and CDR2 (germline): PRHDT, FYEKMQ (reference sequence). The CDR3 runs 16 residues. In DNA, the CDR3 is TGTGCCAGCAGCTTAGCGGGACGGTTAGCTAACTATGGCTACACCTTC. Translating gives CASSLAGRLANYGYTF.

This clone was seen a handful of times. The V and J genes are TRBV28 and TRBJ2-7; a possible D gene is TRBD1 (5 bases). Looked up from germline, CDR1 is MDHEN and CDR2 is SYDVKM. The CDR3 is 13 amino acids. V was trimmed by 10 bases and J by 0 bases, leaving 13 bases between them. In DNA form, the CDR3 reads TGTGCCACCACGTGGGGCTCCTCCTACGAGCAGTACTTC. It yields the protein CATTWGSSYEQYF.

The chain combines TRBV6-5 with TRBJ1-5; D is uncertain. CDR1 and CDR2 from the germline V gene are MNHEY and SVGAGI. The germline V and J ends were trimmed by 6 bases and 6 bases, with 12 bases remaining between them. This CDR3 region has 13 residues. The CDR3 here is CASRLGRAQPQHF. Written as DNA, the CDR3 is TGTGCCAGCAGACTCGGACGCGCTCAGCCCCAGCATTTT.

The J gene is TRBJ2-7, the V gene TRBV7-9; TRBD1 matches at 12 bases. Germline CDR1 and CDR2: SEHNR and FQNEAQ (reference sequence). V shed 4 bases and J 5 bases; nucleotides not matched to a gene: 6. The length of the CDR3 is 15 residues. In DNA form, the CDR3 reads TGTGCCAGCAGCTCCATGGGACAGGGGGCCAACGAGCAGTACTTC. Its protein is CASSSMGQGANEQYF. Filled out from reference TRBV7-9 and TRBJ2-7, the complete variable domain reads DTGVSQNPRHKITKRGQNVTFRCDPISEHNRLYWYRQTLGQGPEFLTYFQNEAQLEKSRLLSDRFSAERPKGSFSTLEIQRTEQGDSAMYLCASSSMGQGANEQYFGPGTRLTVT.